The rows below give T cell receptor beta chains drawn from one sample of a study of early T cells in non-severe SARS-CoV-2 infection. Using its own MiXCR run on the 5' RACE reads, TCRdb lists one record per CDR3 protein. The profile shows 45,000 to 60,000 distinct CDR3 sequences, approximately 9.9% of them singletons. The source material was whole blood. Receptors were obtained from an adult who was a healthcare worker with PCR-confirmed SARS-CoV-2 infection or an uninfected control (not recorded which). Both conserved end residues are part of each CDR3. D genes are given only for firm matches. Size tells how often a clone was seen (once, few, many) or the class of an expanded clone, and some rows leave it out.

TRBV5-1	.	.	TRBJ1-2	14	TGCTCCAGCAGCTTGGGGGACGGTGCCTATGGCTACACCTTC	CSSSLGDGAYGYTF
TRBV18	.	few	TRBJ1-3	16	TGTGCCAGCTCGCCGGGGACGCCGGGGCCTGGAAACACCATATATTTT	CASSPGTPGPGNTIYF
TRBV4-1	.	.	TRBJ1-1	15	TGCGCCAGCAGCCAAGATTATTCGCAGCGGACTGAAGCTTTCTTT	CASSQDYSQRTEAFF
TRBV18	.	many	TRBJ1-3	16	TGTGCCAGCTCACCAATCGGACGGCGGAGTGGAAACACCATATATTTT	CASSPIGRRSGNTIYF
TRBV2	.	.	TRBJ2-3	14	TGTGCCAGCAGTGAAGAAGGTTACTCAGATACGCAGTATTTT	CASSEEGYSDTQYF
TRBV3-2	.	few	TRBJ2-7	15	TGTGCCAGCAGCCAAATTGACAGCTCTTCCTACGAGCAGTACTTC	CASSQIDSSSYEQYF
TRBV12-3/TRBV12-4	TRBD1	.	TRBJ2-5	13	TGTGCCAGCAGAGACAGGGCCCAAGAGACCCAGTACTTC	CASRDRAQETQYF
TRBV7-6	.	few	TRBJ2-1	16	TGTGCCAGCAGCTTAGCTGCGGCTGGGGGCCACAATGAGCAGTTCTTC	CASSLAAAGGHNEQFF
TRBV24-1	.	.	TRBJ2-5	14	TGTGCCACCAGCGGTGGTGGGGGCGAAGAGACCCAGTACTTC	CATSGGGGEETQYF
TRBV18	.	.	TRBJ1-1	16	TGTGCCAGCTCACCAGGGTGGGGCCAGTCCAACACTGAAGCTTTCTTT	CASSPGWGQSNTEAFF
TRBV2	.	.	TRBJ1-3	13	TGTGCCAGCAGTGAAGCTCCTCGAAACACCATATATTTT	CASSEAPRNTIYF
TRBV3-1	.	many	TRBJ2-7	13	TGTGCCAGCAGCCCCAGTTCTGCCTACGAGCAGTACTTC	CASSPSSAYEQYF
TRBV2	.	.	TRBJ1-4	14	TGTGCCAGCAGTGATGGGGGAACTAATGAAAAACTGTTTTTT	CASSDGGTNEKLFF
TRBV29-1	.	few	TRBJ1-2	11	TGCAGCGTTGGCATAGGCTATGGCTACACCTTC	CSVGIGYGYTF
TRBV29-1	.	.	TRBJ2-5	14	TGCAGCGTTGGGTTAAGCAGGGTGGGAGAGACCCAGTACTTC	CSVGLSRVGETQYF
TRBV7-6	.	many	TRBJ1-1	16	TGTGCCAGCAGCTCCCGGAGAGTTGGGAGTGACACTGAAGCTTTCTTT	CASSSRRVGSDTEAFF
TRBV7-7	.	.	TRBJ2-3	14	TGTGCCAGCAGCTTAAATCCGGGGGCAGATACGCAGTATTTT	CASSLNPGADTQYF
TRBV7-2	.	.	TRBJ2-1	15	TGTGCCAGCAGTGCCGGGGGCCCCGCCTACAATGAGCAGTTCTTC	CASSAGGPAYNEQFF
TRBV6-1	.	.	TRBJ2-3	13	TGTGCCAGCAGTTTGAGCGAGGCGGATACGCAGTATTTT	CASSLSEADTQYF
TRBV19	.	.	TRBJ2-1	14	TGTGCCAGTAGTGCGCGTGGGGCCTTCCATGAGCAGTTCTTC	CASSARGAFHEQFF
TRBV14	.	.	TRBJ2-7	11	TGTGCCAGCAGCCACGGATTCGAGCAGTACTTC	CASSHGFEQYF
TRBV2	.	many	TRBJ1-6	12	TGTGCCAGCGGATTTCAAGGATCACCCCTCCACTTT	CASGFQGSPLHF
TRBV5-1	.	many	TRBJ2-7	15	TGCGCCAGCAGCTTGACAGCCCTTATGGGTGCGGAGCAGTACTTC	CASSLTALMGAEQYF
TRBV30	TRBD1	few	TRBJ1-6	14	TGTGCCTGGAGGCAACAGGGGGCAAATTCACCCCTCCACTTT	CAWRQQGANSPLHF
TRBV18	TRBD2	.	TRBJ2-3	15	TGTGCCAGCTCACCAACAGCGGGGGGACCAGATACGCAGTATTTT	CASSPTAGGPDTQYF
TRBV11-2	.	few	TRBJ2-7	14	TGTGCCAGCAGCCGCGACATGCAGAGCTACGAGCAGTACTTC	CASSRDMQSYEQYF
TRBV7-2	.	many	TRBJ2-5	15	TGTGCCAGCAGCTTAGAATATCGAGGAAGGGAGACCCAGTACTTC	CASSLEYRGRETQYF
TRBV3-1	.	few	TRBJ2-2	14	TGTGCCAGCAGCATCCCTCTACGACCCGGGGAGCTGTTTTTT	CASSIPLRPGELFF
TRBV10-2	.	few	TRBJ1-2	12	TGCGCCAGCGGTAGCACCCCCTATGGCTACACCTTC	CASGSTPYGYTF
TRBV3-1	.	many	TRBJ2-2	16	TGTGCCAGCAGCCGGTCGACAGCTGGGAACACCGGGGAGCTGTTTTTT	CASSRSTAGNTGELFF
TRBV3-1	.	many	TRBJ1-1	14	TGTGCCAGCAGCCAAGAGGCGGGGAACACTGAAGCTTTCTTT	CASSQEAGNTEAFF
TRBV7-8	.	.	TRBJ2-2	13	TGTGCCAGTCAGGAGGGTAACACCGGGGAGCTGTTTTTT	CASQEGNTGELFF
TRBV5-1	.	once	TRBJ2-5	12	TGCACCAGCAGCCAACACCAGGAGACCCAGTACTTC	CTSSQHQETQYF
TRBV10-3	.	few	TRBJ2-1	16	TGTGCCATCAGTGCCTCCGGGCCCGGGGCCTACAATGAGCAGTTCTTC	CAISASGPGAYNEQFF
TRBV7-2	.	many	TRBJ2-1	15	TGTGCCAGCAGCTTAGGTGGTGGCCGGAGTGATGAGCAGTTCTTC	CASSLGGGRSDEQFF
TRBV6-5	TRBD1	many	TRBJ1-6	15	TGTGCCAGCAGTTTGGGACAGTCCAGGCACTCACCCCTCCACTTT	CASSLGQSRHSPLHF
TRBV5-4	.	many	TRBJ1-2	16	TGTGCCAGCAGCGAATCCACCGGGACGGTATACTATGGCTACACCTTC	CASSESTGTVYYGYTF